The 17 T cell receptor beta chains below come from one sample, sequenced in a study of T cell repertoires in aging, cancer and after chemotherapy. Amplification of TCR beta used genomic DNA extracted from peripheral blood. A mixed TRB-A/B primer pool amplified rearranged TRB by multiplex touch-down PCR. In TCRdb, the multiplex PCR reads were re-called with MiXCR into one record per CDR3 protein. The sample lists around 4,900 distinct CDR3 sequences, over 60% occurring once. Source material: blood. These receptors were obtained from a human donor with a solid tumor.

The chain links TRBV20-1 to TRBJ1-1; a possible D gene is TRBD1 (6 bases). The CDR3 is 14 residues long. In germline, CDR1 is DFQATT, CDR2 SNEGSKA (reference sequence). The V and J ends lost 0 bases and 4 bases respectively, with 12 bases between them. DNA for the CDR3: TGCAGTGCTAGAGAGTACAGGGAAGGCACTGAAGCTTTCTTT. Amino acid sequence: CSAREYREGTEAFF.

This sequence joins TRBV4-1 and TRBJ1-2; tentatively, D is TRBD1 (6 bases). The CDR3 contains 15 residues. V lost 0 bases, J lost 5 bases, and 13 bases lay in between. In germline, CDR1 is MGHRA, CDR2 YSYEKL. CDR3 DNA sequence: TGCGCCAGCAGCCAAGATCACAGGGAGGGTTATGGCTACACCTTC. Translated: CASSQDHREGYGYTF.

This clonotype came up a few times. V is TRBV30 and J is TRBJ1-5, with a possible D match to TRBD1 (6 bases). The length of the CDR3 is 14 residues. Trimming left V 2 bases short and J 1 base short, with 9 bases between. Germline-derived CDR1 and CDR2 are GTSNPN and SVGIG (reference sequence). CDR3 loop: CAWSRTVSNQPQHF. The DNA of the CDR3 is TGTGCCTGGAGTCGGACAGTAAGCAATCAGCCCCAGCATTTT.

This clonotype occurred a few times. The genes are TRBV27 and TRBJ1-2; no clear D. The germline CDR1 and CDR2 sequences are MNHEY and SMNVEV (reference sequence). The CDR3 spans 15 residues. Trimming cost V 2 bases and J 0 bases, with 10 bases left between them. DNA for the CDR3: TGTGCCAGCAGTTTAAACGGTCGCTCTAACTATGGCTACACCTTC. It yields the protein CASSLNGRSNYGYTF.

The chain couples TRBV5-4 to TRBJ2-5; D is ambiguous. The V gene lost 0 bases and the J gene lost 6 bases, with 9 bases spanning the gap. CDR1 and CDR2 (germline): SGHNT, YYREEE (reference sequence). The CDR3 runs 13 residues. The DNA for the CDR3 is TGTGCCAGCAGCTTGGACCCAAGCCAGACCCAGTACTTC. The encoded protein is CASSLDPSQTQYF.

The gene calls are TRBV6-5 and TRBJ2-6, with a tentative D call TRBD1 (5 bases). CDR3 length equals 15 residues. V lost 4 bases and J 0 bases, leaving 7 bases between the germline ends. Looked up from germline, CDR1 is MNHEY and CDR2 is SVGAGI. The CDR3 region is CASSLDSSGANVLTF. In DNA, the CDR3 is TGTGCCAGCAGTTTAGACAGCTCTGGGGCCAACGTCCTGACTTTC.

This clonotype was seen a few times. The chain's CDR3 is CASSYRQGANEQYF. The CDR3 nucleotides are TGTGCCAGCAGTTACCGGCAGGGGGCGAACGAGCAGTACTTC. This chain uses TRBV6-5 with TRBJ2-7, with TRBD1 matching over 8 bases. The ends lost 2 bases at V and 5 bases at J; junction bases unmatched: 5. The V gene's germline CDR1 is MNHEY and CDR2 SVGAGI. This CDR3 has 14 amino acids.

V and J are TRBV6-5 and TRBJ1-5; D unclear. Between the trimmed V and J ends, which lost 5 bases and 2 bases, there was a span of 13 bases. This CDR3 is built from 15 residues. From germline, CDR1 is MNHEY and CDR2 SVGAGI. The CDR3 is CASSAGPLGNQPQHF. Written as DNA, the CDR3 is TGTGCCAGCAGTGCCGGGCCTCTCGGCAATCAGCCCCAGCATTTT.

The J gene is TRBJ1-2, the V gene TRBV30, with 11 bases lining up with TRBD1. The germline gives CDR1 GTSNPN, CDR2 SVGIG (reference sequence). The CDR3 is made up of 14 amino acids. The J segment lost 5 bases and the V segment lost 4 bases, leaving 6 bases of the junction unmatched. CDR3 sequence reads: CAWIRTGGWYGYTF. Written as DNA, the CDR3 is TGTGCCTGGATCCGGACAGGGGGCTGGTATGGCTACACCTTC.

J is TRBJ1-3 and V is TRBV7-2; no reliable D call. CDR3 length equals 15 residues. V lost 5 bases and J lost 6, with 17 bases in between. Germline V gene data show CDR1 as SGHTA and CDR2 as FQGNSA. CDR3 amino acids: CASSAVVSGENTIYF. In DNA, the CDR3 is TGTGCCAGCAGCGCCGTGGTTAGCGGTGAAAACACCATATATTTT.

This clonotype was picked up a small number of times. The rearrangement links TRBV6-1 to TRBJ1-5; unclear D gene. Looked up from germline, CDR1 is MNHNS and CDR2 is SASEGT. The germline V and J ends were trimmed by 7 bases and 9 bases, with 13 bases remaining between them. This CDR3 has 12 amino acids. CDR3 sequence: CASIVGYGPQHF. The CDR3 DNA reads TGTGCCAGCATAGTGGGGTACGGGCCCCAGCATTTT.

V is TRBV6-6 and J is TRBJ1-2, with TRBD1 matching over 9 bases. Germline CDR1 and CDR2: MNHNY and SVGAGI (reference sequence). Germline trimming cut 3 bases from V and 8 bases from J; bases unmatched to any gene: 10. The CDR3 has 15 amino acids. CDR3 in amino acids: CASSYTGTGLSGYTF. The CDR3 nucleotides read TGTGCCAGCAGTTATACCGGGACAGGGCTGTCCGGCTACACCTTC.

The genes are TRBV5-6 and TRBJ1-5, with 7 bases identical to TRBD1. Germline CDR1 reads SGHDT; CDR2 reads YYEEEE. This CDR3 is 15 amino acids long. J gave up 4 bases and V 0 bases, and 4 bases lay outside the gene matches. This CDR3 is CASSLAGTENQPQHF. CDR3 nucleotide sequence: TGTGCCAGCAGCTTGGCCGGGACAGAGAATCAGCCCCAGCATTTT.

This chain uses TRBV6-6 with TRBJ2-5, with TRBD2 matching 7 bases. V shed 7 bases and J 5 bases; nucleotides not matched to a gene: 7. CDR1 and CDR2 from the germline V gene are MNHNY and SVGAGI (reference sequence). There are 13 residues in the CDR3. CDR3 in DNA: TGTGCCAGCACGCTTACTAGCGCGGAGACCCAGTACTTC. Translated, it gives CASTLTSAETQYF.

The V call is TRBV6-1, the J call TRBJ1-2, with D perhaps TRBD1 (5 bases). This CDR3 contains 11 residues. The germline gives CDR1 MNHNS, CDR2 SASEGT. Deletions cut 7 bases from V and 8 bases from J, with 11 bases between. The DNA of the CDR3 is TGTGCCAGCACGGACGGGGACGGCTACACCTTC. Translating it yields CASTDGDGYTF.

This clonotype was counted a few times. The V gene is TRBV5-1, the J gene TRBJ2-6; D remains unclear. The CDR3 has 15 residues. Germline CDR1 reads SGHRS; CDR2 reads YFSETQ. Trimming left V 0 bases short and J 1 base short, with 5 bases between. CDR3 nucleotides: TGCGCCAGCAGCTTGGTCCTATCTGGGGCCAACGTCCTGACTTTC. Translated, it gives CASSLVLSGANVLTF.

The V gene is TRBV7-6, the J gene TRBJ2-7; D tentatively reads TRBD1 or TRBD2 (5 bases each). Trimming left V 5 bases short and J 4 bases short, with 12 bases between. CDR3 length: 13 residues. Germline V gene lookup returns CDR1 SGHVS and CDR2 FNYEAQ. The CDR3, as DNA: TGTGCCAGCAGCGTCGGGACCACTTACGAGCAGTACTTC. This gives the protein CASSVGTTYEQYF.